This entry concerns a single T cell receptor beta chain. CDR1 is SGDLS and CDR2 is YYNGEE in the germline V gene. The trim removed 4 bases at V and 1 base at J, leaving 7 bases unmatched. The CDR3 is made up of 16 amino acids. The entry originates in a study of cytomegalovirus exposure and HLA in healthy donors. PCR amplification relied on 60 Vbeta primers (plus 13 Jbeta primers). Libraries were prepared by immunoSEQ multiplex PCR; TCRdb keeps only in-frame clonotypes and omits some of them. The sample consists of approximately 200,000 clones, more than 75% of them appearing once. This TCR was sampled from a human donor in good health. This chain uses TRBV9 with TRBJ2-3, with 9 bases aligning to TRBD2. Source material: PBMCs. The CDR3 coding sequence is TGTGCCAGCAGCCCCCCGACTAGCGGACGCACAGATACGCAGTATTTT. Its protein is CASSPPTSGRTDTQYF.